This paragraph reports one TCR beta chain. Between the trimmed V and J ends, which lost 7 bases and 8 bases, there was a span of 20 bases. The germline gives CDR1 LNHDA, CDR2 SQIVND (reference sequence). The CDR3 has 14 amino acids. The data derive from a study of PD-L1 blockade in urothelial cancer. The data were produced by immunoSEQ multiplex PCR, yet TCRdb's version contains in-frame clones alone and is incomplete. The sample lists over 45,000 clones, 86% occurring once. Enrolled patients showed locally advanced or metastatic urothelial carcinoma. Patients each gave 1 to 8 samples, pretreatment and on-treatment.

The sample was PBMCs, taken around atezolizumab (anti-PD-L1) treatment. This receptor was obtained from a man aged 50 or older with urothelial cancer. This rearrangement joins TRBV19 to TRBJ1-2; D may be TRBD1 (6 bases). CDR3 sequence reads: CASTPGGGQRGYTF. The CDR3 DNA is TGTGCCAGTACCCCGGGAGGGGGACAAAGAGGCTACACCTTC.